Listed below are T cell receptor beta chains from one sample, sequenced in a study of blood T cell repertoires in COVID-19. TCRdb's table, derived via immunoSEQ multiplex PCR, lists solely in-frame clones and lacks some. The data contain 150,000 to 190,000 clones, 80% of them singletons. Specimen: peripheral blood. These receptors originate from a man in his 60s with acute or convalescent COVID-19. Each CDR3 is given without its conserved first and last residue. Each record gives: J gene, D gene, V gene, CDR3 protein. The D gene is left open where the match is weak.

TRBJ1-2,NA,TRBV21-1,ARPLRQGHNYGYT
TRBJ1-1,NA,TRBV5-4,ASSTRETVAEAF
TRBJ1-2,TRBD1,TRBV7-9,ASSLSGTGESYGYT
TRBJ1-2,NA,TRBV6-6,ASSNLRQTANYGYT
TRBJ1-2,NA,TRBV9,ASSLAGERSGYT
TRBJ1-6,NA,TRBV5-6,ASSSGHRNSPLH
TRBJ2-2,NA,TRBV5-4,ASSFSTGFGRELF
TRBJ1-5,NA,TRBV12-5,ASGLESHQPQH
TRBJ2-7,TRBD2,TRBV11-3,ASSRGLAGGGVQY
TRBJ1-3,NA,TRBV9,ASSVDPQSGSGNTIY
TRBJ2-7,NA,TRBV12-3/TRBV12-4,ASRVADEQY
TRBJ2-7,TRBD1,TRBV5-5,ASSHYGQGADEQY
TRBJ1-6,NA,TRBV12-5,ASGLVLQRYSSYNSPLH
TRBJ2-2,NA,TRBV5-1,ASSLSRGANTGELF
TRBJ1-1,NA,TRBV2,ASTLKGGITEAF
TRBJ1-5,NA,TRBV3-1/TRBV3-2,ASSITGQPQH
TRBJ1-1,NA,TRBV11-2,ASSLDPGTTEAF
TRBJ2-3,NA,TRBV6-5,ASSSGPNTQY
TRBJ2-2,TRBD2,TRBV7-2,ASSLPSGRANTGELF
TRBJ2-1,NA,TRBV4-2,ASSQDRMRQLQQSSYNEQF
TRBJ1-2,NA,TRBV7-2,ASSLSGEGRGYT
TRBJ2-5,TRBD2,TRBV7-9,ASSSSGSETQY